Listed below are T cell receptor beta chains from one sample, sequenced in a study of tumor and adjacent non-tumor tissue in lung cancer. TCRdb re-called the multiplex PCR reads through MiXCR, storing one row per CDR3 protein. This sample has 77,000 or so distinct CDR3 sequences, with 76% found just once. Specimen: distant non-tumor lung tissue. The receptors here all came from a man between 70 and 80 years old with non-small cell lung cancer. Each CDR3 is given with its conserved first and last residue. The D gene is left open where the match is weak. Clone size is shown for a subset of rows, as once, few, many or a class of expanded clone.

V	D	J	size	CDR3	DNA
TRBV4-1	.	TRBJ2-2	.	CAISPRGIPTGELLF	TGCGCCATCAGCCCCAGGGGAATCCCAACCGGGGAGCTGTTATTT
TRBV6-1	.	TRBJ2-1	few	CASSEVTGSNEQFF	TGTGCCAGCAGTGAAGTGACAGGAAGCAATGAGCAGTTCTTC
TRBV28	.	TRBJ2-7	.	CASNFTGLYEQYF	TGTGCCAGCAATTTTACGGGGTTGTACGAACAGTACTTC
TRBV29-1	.	TRBJ2-7	.	CSVVLGDVAYEEYF	TGCAGCGTTGTTTTAGGGGACGTGGCCTACGAGGAGTACTTC
TRBV6-2/TRBV6-3	.	TRBJ2-1	.	CATSYVVGEQFF	TGTGCCACCAGTTACGTCGTTGGCGAGCAATTCTTC
TRBV11-3	.	TRBJ2-2	once	CASNLNPVITGELFF	TGTGCCAGCAACTTAAATCCGGTAATCACCGGGGAGCTGTTTTTT
TRBV5-5	.	TRBJ2-3	once	CDSSSTADTQYF	TGTGACAGCAGCTCTACGGCAGATACGCAGTATTTT
TRBV28	TRBD1	TRBJ2-7	.	CASSSIDRGDGYEQYF	TGTGCCAGCAGTTCGATCGACAGGGGAGATGGCTACGAGCAGTACTTC
TRBV11-2	TRBD1	TRBJ2-5	once	CASSLSTGTVKTQYF	TGTGCCAGCAGCTTAAGCACCGGGACAGTGAAGACCCAGTATTTC
TRBV11-2	.	TRBJ1-6	.	CASSQIGLLGSPLHF	TGTGCCAGCAGTCAAATCGGGCTGCTCGGGTCACCCCTCCACTTT
TRBV5-5	.	TRBJ1-2	many	CASSITPDYGYTF	TGTGCCAGCAGCATAACACCAGACTATGGCTACACCTTC
TRBV11-1	.	TRBJ2-1	.	CASSLGVGNDQFF	TGTGCCAGCAGCTTGGGAGTTGGCAATGACCAGTTCTTC
TRBV28	.	TRBJ2-5	.	CASSLSGFGETRFF	TGTGCCAGCAGTTTGTCAGGGTTCGGCGAGACCCGGTTCTTC
TRBV5-5	.	TRBJ1-1	.	CASSITGVNTEAFF	TGTGCCAGCAGCATTACAGGCGTGAACACTGAAGCTTTCTTT
TRBV29-1	.	TRBJ2-3	.	CSLLPYVAGEDTDRQYF	TGCAGCTTACTCCCATATGTGGCAGGGGAGGACACAGATAGGCAGTATTTT
TRBV12-3/TRBV12-4	TRBD2	TRBJ2-1	.	CASSPGLANDEQFF	TGTGCCAGCAGTCCAGGACTAGCGAACGATGAGCAGTTCTTC
TRBV20-1	TRBD2	TRBJ2-3	.	CIASPSGRARGTQYF	TGCATTGCTAGTCCTAGCGGGAGGGCCAGAGGTACGCAGTATTTT
TRBV20-1	.	TRBJ2-5	.	CSARDRAGKVETQYF	TGCAGTGCTAGAGATCGGGCGGGGAAGGTGGAGACCCAGTATTTC
TRBV12-3/TRBV12-4	TRBD1	TRBJ1-2	.	CASSLDETGVDGYTF	TGTGCCAGCAGTTTAGACGAGACAGGGGTAGATGGGTACACCTTC
TRBV6-5	.	TRBJ2-3	.	CVSRRQSTDTQYF	TGTGTCAGCAGGAGGCAGAGCACAGATACGCAGTATTTT
TRBV4-2	.	TRBJ2-5	.	CASSLRGSGNEETQYF	TGTGCCAGTAGCCTCCGAGGTAGCGGTAATGAGGAGACCCAGTACTTC
TRBV11-2	.	TRBJ1-1	.	CASTLRSIEAFF	TGTGCCAGCACATTGAGGAGTATTGAAGCTTTCTTT
TRBV11-1	.	TRBJ2-7	.	CASGLEASTSYEQYF	TGTGCCAGCGGCTTAGAAGCTTCCACATCCTACGAGCAGTATTTC
TRBV6-2/TRBV6-3	.	TRBJ2-6	.	CASHTGANILTF	TGTGCCAGCCACACGGGGGCCAACATCCTGACTTTC
TRBV29-1	.	TRBJ2-3	medium-sized	CSVTPGNGATDTQYF	TGCAGCGTTACCCCCGGGAATGGGGCCACAGATACGCAGTATTTT
TRBV4-1	.	TRBJ2-7	many	CASSPTGASNYEQYF	TGCGCCAGCAGCCCGACGGGGGCCTCTAACTACGAGCAGTACTTC
TRBV11-2	.	TRBJ2-1	.	CASSLGSELFF	TGTGCCAGCAGCCTGGGCAGTGAGCTGTTCTTC
TRBV6-2/TRBV6-3	.	TRBJ1-5	few	CASGRAGAGQPQNF	TGTGCCAGCGGTAGGGCGGGGGCGGGGCAGCCCCAGAATTTT
TRBV29-1	.	TRBJ1-6	.	CSVENRDWSPLHF	TGCAGCGTTGAGAACAGGGATTGGTCACCCCTCCACTTT
TRBV28	.	TRBJ2-4	.	CASSPEILSSIAKNIQYF	TGTGCCAGCAGTCCGGAAATCCTCAGCAGCATAGCCAAAAACATTCAGTACTTC
TRBV11-3	.	TRBJ2-1	.	CASSIQQECEQFF	TGTGCCAGCAGCATCCAGCAGGAGTGTGAGCAGTTCTTC
TRBV6-5	TRBD1	TRBJ1-2	.	CASRDRDGANYDYTF	TGTGCCAGCAGGGACAGGGACGGAGCTAACTATGACTACACCTTT
TRBV29-1	.	TRBJ2-7	.	CSAWGMNPGQYF	TGCAGCGCCTGGGGGATGAACCCCGGACAGTACTTC
TRBV20-1	TRBD2	TRBJ2-1	.	CSAGTSGSGEQFF	TGCAGTGCCGGGACAAGCGGGAGCGGCGAGCAGTTCTTC
TRBV11-2	TRBD1	TRBJ2-5	once	CAISPGTVGQGTQYF	TGTGCAATCAGCCCGGGGACAGTTGGGCAAGGGACCCAGTACTTC
TRBV29-1	.	TRBJ2-5	.	CYVANRFQETQYF	TGCTACGTGGCCAACAGGTTCCAAGAGACCCAGTACTTT
TRBV6-1	.	TRBJ1-1	.	CASYESGEVDFF	TGTGCCAGCTATGAATCCGGGGAGGTCGATTTCTTT